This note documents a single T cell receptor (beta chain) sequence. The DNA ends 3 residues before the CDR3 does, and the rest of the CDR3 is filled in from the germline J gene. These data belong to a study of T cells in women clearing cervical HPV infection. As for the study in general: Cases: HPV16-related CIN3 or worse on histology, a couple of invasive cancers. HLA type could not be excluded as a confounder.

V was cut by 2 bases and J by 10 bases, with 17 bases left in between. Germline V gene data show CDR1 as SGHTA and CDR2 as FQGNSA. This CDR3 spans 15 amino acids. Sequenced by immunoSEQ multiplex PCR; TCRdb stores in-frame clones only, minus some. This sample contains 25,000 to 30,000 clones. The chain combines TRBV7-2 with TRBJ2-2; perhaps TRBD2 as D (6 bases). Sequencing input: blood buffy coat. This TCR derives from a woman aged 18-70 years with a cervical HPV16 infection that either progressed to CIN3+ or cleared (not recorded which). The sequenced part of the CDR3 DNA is TGTGCCAGCAGCTTATCCTGGGGGGAGGTCGAGGAG. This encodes CASSLSWGEVEE. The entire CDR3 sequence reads CASSLSWGEVEELFF. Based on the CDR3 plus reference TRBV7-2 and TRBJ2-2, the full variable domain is GAGVSQSPSNKVTEKGKDVELRCDPISGHTALYWYRQSLGQGLEFLIYFQGNSAPDKSGLPSDRFSAERTGGSVSTLTIQRTQQEDSAVYLCASSLSWGEVEELFFGEGSRLTVL.